These T cell receptor beta chains were read from a single sample in a study of breast tumors, draining lymph nodes, adjacent tissues. TCRdb reanalysed the multiplex PCR reads using MiXCR and keeps one entry per CDR3 protein. The sample shows some 22,000 distinct CDR3 sequences, roughly 40% of them seen only once. Sequencing input: breast tumor tissue. Every receptor here comes from a female donor with breast cancer. Some clones in this sample may be carry-over from other donors' samples. CDR3s include the opening cysteine and the closing phenylalanine or tryptophan. A D gene is named only where the DNA matches it firmly. Size is omitted from some rows. Given values are once, few, many or a class for expanded clones.

CDR3	DNA	V	J	D	length	size
CASSLLGTGELFF	TGTGCCAGCAGCTTATTGGGTACCGGGGAGCTGTTTTTT	TRBV11-2	TRBJ2-2	-	13	many
CASRQTGVQETQYF	TGTGCCAGCAGACAGACAGGGGTCCAAGAGACCCAGTACTTC	TRBV6-1	TRBJ2-5	TRBD1	14	-
CASSVLGDGYTF	TGTGCCAGCAGCGTATTGGGGGACGGCTACACCTTC	TRBV9	TRBJ1-2	-	12	-
CSASMRTYEQYF	TGCAGTGCTAGCATGAGGACCTACGAGCAGTACTTC	TRBV20-1	TRBJ2-7	-	12	many
CAISEGGQADSYEQYF	TGTGCCATCAGTGAAGGGGGACAGGCCGACTCCTACGAGCAGTACTTC	TRBV10-3	TRBJ2-7	TRBD1	16	-
CASSLDSLYEQYF	TGTGCCAGCAGCTTGGATAGCCTCTACGAGCAGTACTTC	TRBV5-6	TRBJ2-7	-	13	many
CASSTQGGSNYGYTF	TGTGCCAGCAGTACTCAGGGGGGGTCTAACTATGGCTACACCTTC	TRBV6-5	TRBJ1-2	TRBD1	15	-
CASRGPETQYF	TGTGCCAGCAGGGGCCCCGAGACCCAGTACTTC	TRBV6-5	TRBJ2-5	-	11	-
CASSLARGQGEKLFF	TGCGCCAGCAGCCTGGCGCGGGGACAAGGGGAAAAACTGTTTTTT	TRBV5-1	TRBJ1-4	-	15	medium-sized
CASRVLAGGGEQYF	TGTGCCAGCAGGGTACTAGCGGGAGGGGGTGAGCAGTACTTC	TRBV2	TRBJ2-7	TRBD2	14	many
CSAPRGTSNQPQHF	TGCAGTGCTCCGCGGGGGACCAGCAATCAGCCCCAGCATTTT	TRBV20-1	TRBJ1-5	-	14	many
CASSLMGPGTGGNPIYF	TGTGCCAGCAGCTTAATGGGTCCCGGGACAGGGGGAAACCCCATATATTTT	TRBV7-3	TRBJ1-3	TRBD1	17	-
CASSGTLQGTEAFF	TGCGCCAGCAGCGGAACTCTACAGGGTACTGAAGCTTTCTTT	TRBV5-1	TRBJ1-1	-	14	few
CASSAGLAGIGWSQFF	TGTGCCAGCAGCGCGGGACTAGCGGGAATCGGTTGGTCACAGTTCTTC	TRBV7-2	TRBJ2-1	TRBD2	16	many
CASSARQGFDQPQHF	TGCGCCAGCAGTGCGCGTCAGGGGTTCGATCAGCCCCAGCATTTT	TRBV10-2	TRBJ1-5	-	15	-
CSVDGGVGIQYF	TGCAGCGTTGACGGGGGCGTCGGCATTCAGTACTTC	TRBV29-1	TRBJ2-4	-	12	many
CASSWTGGMTYEQYF	TGTGCCAGCAGTTGGACAGGGGGTATGACCTACGAGCAGTACTTC	TRBV27	TRBJ2-7	TRBD1	15	-
CASSLQGSGELFF	TGCGCCAGCAGCTTGCAGGGCAGCGGGGAGCTGTTTTTT	TRBV5-1	TRBJ2-2	-	13	-
CASSILTLGSPLHF	TGTGCCAGTAGTATATTGACCCTGGGATCACCCCTCCACTTT	TRBV19	TRBJ1-6	-	14	many
CASSLGSGGHTDTQYF	TGTGCCAGCAGCTTGGGTAGCGGGGGACACACAGATACGCAGTATTTT	TRBV11-2	TRBJ2-3	TRBD2	16	medium-sized
CASSPGQANYEQYF	TGTGCCAGCAGCCCGGGACAGGCGAACTACGAGCAGTACTTC	TRBV5-5	TRBJ2-7	TRBD1	14	many
CASSPPGQGTTNEKLFF	TGTGCCAGCTCACCACCGGGACAGGGGACTACTAATGAAAAACTGTTTTTT	TRBV18	TRBJ1-4	TRBD1	17	-
CASSLGSSRYYGYTF	TGCGCCAGCAGCTTGGGTTCCAGTCGGTACTATGGCTACACCTTC	TRBV5-1	TRBJ1-2	-	15	many
CASSYPGLALTDTQYF	TGTGCCAGCAGCTATCCGGGACTAGCTCTCACAGATACGCAGTATTTT	TRBV7-9	TRBJ2-3	TRBD2	16	-
CASSLNSGSGNTIYF	TGCGCCAGCAGCTTGAATAGTGGCTCTGGAAACACCATATATTTT	TRBV5-1	TRBJ1-3	-	15	many
CASSSLETGELFF	TGTGCCAGCAGCTCACTGGAGACCGGGGAGCTGTTTTTC	TRBV12-3/TRBV12-4	TRBJ2-2	-	13	-
CAVATGDSGANVLTF	TGTGCCGTGGCGACAGGAGACTCTGGGGCCAACGTCCTGACTTTC	TRBV6-1	TRBJ2-6	-	15	-
CASSQGLGANSPLHF	TGTGCCAGCAGCCAAGGTTTAGGGGCTAATTCACCCCTCCACTTT	TRBV3-1	TRBJ1-6	-	15	-
CASSRDSEQYF	TGTGCCAGCAGCCGGGACAGCGAGCAGTACTTC	TRBV11-3	TRBJ2-7	TRBD1	11	many
CASSMPRGSTGELFF	TGTGCCAGTAGTATGCCTAGGGGGTCTACCGGGGAGCTGTTTTTT	TRBV19	TRBJ2-2	-	15	many
CASSEGQIHEQYF	TGTGCCAGCAGCGAGGGACAGATCCACGAGCAGTACTTC	TRBV7-2	TRBJ2-7	TRBD1	13	once
CASSRTASTDTQYF	TGTGCCAGTAGTAGGACAGCAAGCACAGATACGCAGTATTTT	TRBV19	TRBJ2-3	-	14	-
CASSRDRGTYGYTF	TGTGCCAGCAGCCGGGACAGGGGCACCTATGGCTACACCTTC	TRBV7-2	TRBJ1-2	TRBD1	14	many
CASSPQLARLSNEQFF	TGTGCCAGCAGCCCACAACTAGCCCGGCTTAGCAATGAGCAGTTCTTC	TRBV11-2	TRBJ2-1	-	16	many
CASSSGGGDEKLFF	TGCGCCAGCAGCTCGGGGGGCGGGGATGAAAAACTGTTTTTT	TRBV5-1	TRBJ1-4	-	14	many
CASSRGGAGQPQHF	TGTGCCAGCAGCCGAGGGGGCGCCGGGCAGCCCCAGCATTTT	TRBV12-3/TRBV12-4	TRBJ1-5	TRBD1	14	many
CASSVSEDTQYF	TGTGCCAGCAGCGTAAGTGAGGATACGCAGTATTTT	TRBV9	TRBJ2-3	-	12	once
CASSSGAAAYEQYF	TGTGCCAGCAGCTCGGGCGCGGCCGCCTACGAGCAGTACTTC	TRBV11-2	TRBJ2-7	-	14	-
CSARDRDRGSQETQYF	TGCAGTGCCAGAGACCGGGACAGGGGGTCGCAAGAGACCCAGTACTTC	TRBV20-1	TRBJ2-5	TRBD1	16	many
CASSFADTQYF	TGTGCCAGCAGCTTTGCAGATACGCAGTATTTT	TRBV5-4	TRBJ2-3	-	11	many
CSVGLSYNTQYF	TGCAGCGTCGGTCTCAGCTATAATACGCAGTATTTT	TRBV29-1	TRBJ2-3	-	12	-
CASRRGGRAWAKNIQYF	TGTGCCAGCAGGAGGGGCGGGAGGGCCTGGGCCAAAAACATTCAGTACTTC	TRBV2	TRBJ2-4	TRBD2	17	many
CASSATDRPNEKLFF	TGTGCCAGCAGCGCCACCGACAGGCCTAATGAAAAACTGTTTTTT	TRBV9	TRBJ1-4	-	15	many
CASSLGLYNEQFF	TGTGCCAGCAGCTTAGGTCTGTACAATGAGCAGTTCTTC	TRBV7-6	TRBJ2-1	-	13	once
CASSGDRGRGYGYTF	TGTGCCAGCAGCGGCGACAGGGGGCGCGGCTATGGCTACACCTTC	TRBV7-9	TRBJ1-2	TRBD1	15	-
CASSVNTGYNEQSF	TGTGCCAGCAGCGTAAACACCGGCTACAATGAGCAGTCCTTC	TRBV9	TRBJ2-1	-	14	-
CASMGPWNEQFF	TGTGCCAGTATGGGGCCTTGGAATGAGCAGTTCTTC	TRBV19	TRBJ2-1	-	12	-
CASSLGAGVQETQYF	TGTGCCAGCAGTTTAGGAGCGGGGGTCCAAGAGACCCAGTACTTC	TRBV12-3/TRBV12-4	TRBJ2-5	TRBD2	15	many
CATSDPGQYTDTQYF	TGTGCCACCAGTGACCCGGGACAGTACACAGATACGCAGTATTTT	TRBV24-1	TRBJ2-3	TRBD1	15	-
CASSQAGELFF	TGTGCCAGCAGCCAAGCCGGGGAGCTGTTTTTT	TRBV4-2	TRBJ2-2	-	11	once
CASSSPPPRASLLHF	TGCGCCAGCAGCTCCCCCCCCCCCCGGGCTAGTCTCCTCCACTTT	TRBV5-1	TRBJ1-6	-	15	many